These 9 T cell receptor beta chains came from one sample sequenced in a study of early T cells in non-severe SARS-CoV-2 infection (dated by TCRdb to about 2021). The method behind the library was 5' RACE. The instrument given in TCRdb is NextSeq 500. TCRdb reprocessed the public reads (quality trimming at Q25 with fastp, clone calling with MiXCR) and kept in-frame beta chains. Rows matching on CDR3 protein sequence are summarized as one entry with the most common DNA and genes. The sample table contains 90,000 to 130,000 distinct CDR3 sequences; only one count was recorded for 10% to 15% of them. The ten largest make up 3.8% of the sample. The specimen was whole blood, collected at baseline. The receptors were sampled from an adult who was a healthcare worker with PCR-confirmed SARS-CoV-2 infection or an uninfected control (not recorded which).

The rearrangement joins TRBV2 to TRBJ2-2; D possibly uses TRBD1 or TRBD2 (5 bases each). Germline V lookup: CDR1 SNHLY, CDR2 FYNNEI. The CDR3 length is 16 residues. V gave up 6 bases and J gave up 4 bases, with 18 bases separating them. CDR3 DNA: TGTGCCAGCAGCAGCGGAAGACAGAGAACCACCGGGGAGCTGTTTTTT. Translation gives CASSSGRQRTTGELFF.

J is TRBJ2-4 and V is TRBV29-1, with a weak D call TRBD2 (5 bases). Trimming left V 7 bases short and J 7 bases short, with 14 bases between. CDR3 length: 12 residues. Germline CDR1 reads SQVTM; CDR2 reads ANQGSEA. CDR3 region: CSAGTVGNIQYF. The DNA for the CDR3 is TGCAGCGCGGGAACGGTGGGGAACATTCAGTACTTC.

This clonotype was picked up many times. The chain joins TRBV10-3 to TRBJ2-7; 7 bases align to TRBD2. The CDR3 runs to 12 residues. Per the germline V gene, CDR1 is ENHRY and CDR2 is SYGVKD. J was trimmed by 4 bases and V by 6 bases; bases with no gene match: 3. CDR3 amino acids: CAISGGGYEQYF. DNA of the CDR3: TGTGCCATCAGCGGCGGGGGATACGAGCAGTACTTC.

This clonotype was seen once. The chain couples TRBV3-1 to TRBJ2-3; D is possibly TRBD1 or TRBD2 (5 bases each). This CDR3 spans 16 amino acids. V dropped 4 bases and J dropped 5 bases, with 19 bases sitting between them. Germline values: CDR1 LGHDT, CDR2 YNNKEL (reference sequence). The CDR3 DNA follows: TGTGCCAGCAGCCCCTTCCTGGGGCGCGCGGGAGATACGCAGTATTTT. Protein: CASSPFLGRAGDTQYF.

This clonotype has ten or more counts. The V gene is TRBV29-1, the J gene TRBJ2-3; possible D gene TRBD1, 5 bases. Germline V gene data show CDR1 as SQVTM and CDR2 as ANQGSEA. This CDR3 has 13 amino acids. Trimming pared 0 bases from V and 3 bases from J, leaving 7 bases between. The CDR3 here is CSVEEAGTDTQYF. CDR3 bases: TGCAGCGTTGAAGAGGCAGGGACAGATACGCAGTATTTT.

The V gene is TRBV4-1, the J gene TRBJ1-2; tentative D call: TRBD1 (5 bases). Trimming left V 0 bases short and J 3 bases short, with 17 bases between. Germline V gives CDR1 MGHRA, CDR2 YSYEKL. The CDR3 extends over 17 amino acids. CDR3 in amino acids: CASSQDEGWGSDYGYTF. The CDR3 bases are TGCGCCAGCAGCCAAGATGAAGGATGGGGCTCTGACTATGGCTACACCTTC.

This chain links TRBV7-2 with TRBJ2-5; 8 bases align to TRBD2. The CDR3 is made up of 15 amino acids. The germline CDR1 and CDR2 sequences are SGHTA and FQGNSA. V lost 3 bases, J lost 0 bases, and 3 bases stayed unmatched. CDR3 in amino acids: CASSFGGGYQETQYF. As DNA, the CDR3 is TGTGCCAGCAGCTTTGGCGGGGGGTACCAAGAGACCCAGTACTTC.

This chain uses TRBV5-1 with TRBJ2-1, with TRBD2 identical over 10 bases. CDR3 length: 16 amino acids. The J segment lost 3 bases and the V segment lost 6 bases, leaving 9 bases of the junction unmatched. Germline V gene lookup returns CDR1 SGHRS and CDR2 YFSETQ. In nucleotides, the CDR3 is TGCGCCAGCACCGGCGCTAGCGGGGGAAACTACAATGAGCAGTTCTTC. Translation gives CASTGASGGNYNEQFF.

CDR3 sequence reads: CASSDSRQANTGELFF. The DNA for the CDR3 is TGTGCCAGCAGTGATTCAAGGCAGGCGAACACCGGGGAGCTGTTTTTT. The chain recombines TRBV6-4 with TRBJ2-2; D not certain. The CDR3 has 16 amino acids. CDR1 and CDR2 (germline): MRHNA, SNTAGT. The V gene lost 3 bases and the J gene lost 0 bases, with 11 bases spanning the gap.